These 12 T cell receptor beta chains originate from one sample sequenced in a study of shared clonotypes between healthy human individuals. The naive CD8 population came from CD45RO-negative cells selected for CCR7, without terminally differentiated effector memory CD45RA+ cells. The data were produced by immunoSEQ multiplex PCR, yet TCRdb's version contains in-frame clones alone and is incomplete. The sample carries nearly 2 million clones, 85% to 95% recorded once. What was sequenced was naive CD8+ T cells sorted from blood. These receptors were collected from a man aged 18 to 29 in good health.

The chain recombines TRBV4-1 with TRBJ2-2, with TRBD2 identical over 9 bases. The CDR3 is 16 amino acids. Germline CDR1 is MGHRA and CDR2 is YSYEKL. V dropped 4 bases and J dropped 1; count of bases not matched to a gene: 4. CDR3 in DNA: TGCGCCAGCAGCCCCGGACTAGCGATGAACACCGGGGAGCTGTTTTTT. Amino acids: CASSPGLAMNTGELFF.

This clone was detected only a few times. The V call is TRBV9, the J call TRBJ2-1, with 9 bases fitting TRBD2. This CDR3 is built from 16 residues. CDR1 is SGDLS, CDR2 YYNGEE, per germline. The V gene end was trimmed by 0 bases and the J gene end by 2 bases; junction bases not matched to a gene: 3. As DNA, the CDR3 is TGTGCCAGCAGCGTAGAGGCGGGAGGGCCCTACAATGAGCAGTTCTTC. It yields the protein CASSVEAGGPYNEQFF.

The rearrangement uses TRBV6-6 and TRBJ2-7; either TRBD1 or TRBD2 may fit D (5 bases each). CDR3 length: 10 amino acids. Germline V gene sequence: CDR1 MNHNY, CDR2 SVGAGI (reference sequence). V lost 8 bases and J lost 3, with 5 bases in between. Here the CDR3 reads CASGGYEQYF. CDR3 DNA sequence: TGTGCCAGCGGGGGCTACGAGCAGTACTTC.

The rearrangement links TRBV6-5 to TRBJ2-7; D gene unclear. Germline loops: CDR1 MNHEY, CDR2 SVGAGI. The CDR3 has 12 amino acids. V was clipped by 8 bases and J by 2 bases, with 10 bases between them. CDR3 nucleotide sequence: TGTGCCAGCGGATATACTGCCTACGAGCAGTACTTC. This translates into CASGYTAYEQYF.

The chain joins TRBV30 to TRBJ1-4; 7 nucleotides align to TRBD1. The CDR3 totals 13 residues. The germline gives CDR1 GTSNPN, CDR2 SVGIG (reference sequence). V gave up 5 bases and J gave up 7 bases; unmatched junction bases: 7. The CDR3 protein is CAWETGFGEKLFF. The CDR3 bases are TGTGCCTGGGAGACAGGGTTCGGTGAAAAACTGTTTTTT.

This clone came up a few times. This rearrangement joins TRBV9 to TRBJ1-1; D may be TRBD1 (5 bases). Germline CDR1 reads SGDLS; CDR2 reads YYNGEE. Trimming cost V 3 bases and J 5 bases, with 14 bases left between them. CDR3 length: 14 residues. For the CDR3, the DNA is TGTGCCAGCAGCGAGCTGGGGGGGATGACTGAAGCTTTCTTT. The encoded protein is CASSELGGMTEAFF.

This rearrangement joins TRBV7-6 to TRBJ2-1, with TRBD2 matching 7 bases. CDR3 size: 16 residues. V lost 1 base, J lost 4 bases, and 7 bases stayed unmatched. Germline V gene lookup returns CDR1 SGHVS and CDR2 FNYEAQ. The CDR3 nucleotides are TGTGCCAGCAGCTTAGAGTCGGGAGGTTGGTACAATGAGCAGTTCTTC. Amino acids: CASSLESGGWYNEQFF. Variable domain in full (rest from reference TRBV7-6 and TRBJ2-1): GAGVSQSPRYKVTKRGQDVALRCDPISGHVSLYWYRQALGQGPEFLTYFNYEAQQDKSGLPNDRFSAERPEGSISTLTIQRTEQRDSAMYRCASSLESGGWYNEQFFGPGTRLTVL.

The V and J genes are TRBV9 and TRBJ2-3, with TRBD2 identical over 8 bases. V shed 6 bases, J shed 0 bases, and the junction held 12 bases outside the gene matches. This CDR3 has 17 amino acids. Germline-derived CDR1 and CDR2 are SGDLS and YYNGEE. In nucleotides, the CDR3 is TGTGCCAGCACCTTGAGCGGGGGCTCGCTAAGCACAGATACGCAGTATTTT. This translates into CASTLSGGSLSTDTQYF.

This clone appeared a single time. The rearrangement links TRBV10-3 to TRBJ2-7, with TRBD2 matching over 8 bases. The germline CDR1 and CDR2 sequences are ENHRY and SYGVKD. The length of the CDR3 is 19 residues. With V trimmed by 0 bases and J by 6 bases, 19 bases remained unmatched. CDR3: CAISESIVSPGGPPGEQYF. CDR3 nucleotide sequence: TGTGCCATCAGTGAGTCGATAGTCTCCCCGGGGGGGCCTCCAGGCGAGCAGTACTTC.

J is TRBJ2-1 and V is TRBV13; D is unresolved. V was pared by 1 base and J by 10 bases, with 17 bases between. This CDR3 comprises 15 residues. Per germline, CDR1 PRHDT and CDR2 FYEKMQ (reference sequence). CDR3 protein: CASSLARDSLGEQFF. The CDR3 DNA reads TGTGCCAGCAGCTTAGCACGAGATTCGCTCGGGGAGCAGTTCTTC.

This chain joins TRBV6-6 and TRBJ2-5; possibly TRBD2 for D (5 bases). CDR3 length: 16 amino acids. V lost 4 bases, J lost 7 bases, and 22 bases lay in between. Looked up from germline, CDR1 is MNHNY and CDR2 is SVGAGI (reference sequence). CDR3 nucleotides: TGTGCCAGCAGTTTCGCACTGAACCCCAAGAGCGGGACCCAGTACTTC. It yields the protein CASSFALNPKSGTQYF.

CDR3 nucleotides: TGTGCCAGCAGCAGTCCAGAATTCGGCGGTGGGTACAATGAGCAGTTCTTC. It translates to CASSSPEFGGGYNEQFF. This chain connects TRBV7-9 to TRBJ2-1; no definite D call. The CDR3 has 17 residues. Germline V CDR1 and CDR2: SEHNR, FQNEAQ (reference sequence). V lost 5 bases and J lost 4, with 21 bases in between.